This T cell receptor beta chain was observed in a study of early T cells in non-severe SARS-CoV-2 infection. In the study overall: Unpaired chains resulted from sequencing bulk RNA of unsorted whole blood.

The length of the CDR3 is 15 residues. Germline CDR1 is SNHLY and CDR2 is FYNNEI. Trimming took off 4 bases at V and 0 bases at J, with 9 bases between the two ends. Only a few counts were recorded for this clonotype. Each cDNA molecule carried a unique molecular identifier. Via MiXCR, TCRdb re-called the 5' RACE reads, giving one row per CDR3 protein. The table lists 61,000 or so distinct CDR3 sequences, 9.5% to 15% of them singletons. This sequence joins TRBV2 and TRBJ2-2, with a weak D call TRBD2 (5 bases). The sample was whole blood, taken at baseline. This sequence originates from an adult who was a healthcare worker with PCR-confirmed SARS-CoV-2 infection or an uninfected control (not recorded which). The donor label of this sample is uncertain. The CDR3 reads CASSVPGTNTGELFF. In DNA form, the CDR3 reads TGTGCCAGCAGTGTACCCGGGACGAACACCGGGGAGCTGTTTTTT.